The clone carrying this T cell receptor beta chain was seen a single time. What it binds is not known. Using immunoSEQ multiplex PCR, the repertoire was profiled, and TCRdb retains in-frame clones only, with some absent. The sample consists of about 99,000 clones, roughly nine tenths of them appearing once. The data were taken from a study of T cell responses to AZD1222 COVID-19 vaccine. Study results and limitations: Baseline seropositivity occurred in only 5 to 7 AZD1222 recipients.

The sequence derives from an adult in good health. The sequencing here drew on peripheral blood, taken on day 0 of AZD1222 vaccination.

The CDR3 nucleotides read TGTGCCAGCAGCTTGTGGTTCGGTGACAGGACCTACGAGCAGTACTTC. Its protein product is CASSLWFGDRTYEQYF. J is TRBJ2-7 and V is TRBV5-6, with D possibly being TRBD1 (6 bases). Germline loops: CDR1 SGHDT, CDR2 YYEEEE. The CDR3 runs 16 residues. The ends were cut back, 1 base at V and 2 bases at J, with 16 bases in the middle.